A selection of T cell receptor beta chains follows, all from one sample in a study of T and B cells in COVID-19 patients. Each CDR3 protein gets one entry after TCRdb re-called the multiplex PCR reads with MiXCR. The profile shows roughly 15,000 distinct CDR3 sequences, around 30% of them singletons. The sample consisted of blood. Source of these receptors: a human donor who had recovered from COVID-19. Both conserved end residues are trimmed from each CDR3. Fields, in order: V gene, clone size, J gene, CDR3 protein. Clone size is shown for a subset of rows, as once, few, many or a class of expanded clone.

TRBV20-1	few	TRBJ2-3	SARDTYKDTQY
TRBV20-1	.	TRBJ2-2	SARITSGGTGTGELF
TRBV6-5	.	TRBJ2-7	ASSYGTARYEQY
TRBV4-3	.	TRBJ2-7	ASSRVLAGGPYEQY
TRBV7-9	few	TRBJ1-4	ASSLRSTTNEKLF
TRBV4-3	.	TRBJ2-2	ASSQGTRGTGELF
TRBV20-1	.	TRBJ2-7	SVSAGGFYEQY
TRBV5-1	.	TRBJ1-6	ASSPDSGDSPLH
TRBV10-3	many	TRBJ2-2	AISETGTSGELF
TRBV6-4	few	TRBJ2-3	ASSPSPSGGADTQY
TRBV5-6	once	TRBJ1-2	ASSLIGSRTAASNGYT
TRBV6-6	.	TRBJ2-7	ASRPQDRISYEQY
TRBV5-6	.	TRBJ2-3	ASSYDRVWDTQY
TRBV19	medium-sized	TRBJ2-5	ASSIGAGGLQETQY
TRBV5-1	.	TRBJ1-6	ASSWGGSISSPLH
TRBV5-6	.	TRBJ1-3	ASSLMGTSGNTIY
TRBV10-3	.	TRBJ1-5	ASIAGTGQPQH
TRBV10-3	.	TRBJ1-2	ASFPGQGVGYT
TRBV6-6	.	TRBJ1-5	ASSYRDGQPQH
TRBV12-3/TRBV12-4	.	TRBJ1-5	ASSLRVSQPQH
TRBV19	many	TRBJ1-5	ASSTRGLNQPQH
TRBV19	medium-sized	TRBJ2-5	ASNLKGGTQY
TRBV10-3	many	TRBJ2-1	AISDSGGYNEQF
TRBV20-1	once	TRBJ2-7	SARPGGGYEQY
TRBV15	many	TRBJ2-2	ATSSQQGAYTGELF
TRBV12-3/TRBV12-4	medium-sized	TRBJ2-2	ASNFRGLAGPNTGELF
TRBV6-4	medium-sized	TRBJ2-5	ASSAVREETQY
TRBV7-2	few	TRBJ2-2	ASRTGTANTGELF
TRBV14	.	TRBJ1-1	ASSQVSRGTEAF
TRBV6-2/TRBV6-3	.	TRBJ1-1	ASSYLSREAF
TRBV29-1	medium-sized	TRBJ1-1	SVTTGNTEAF
TRBV12-3/TRBV12-4	.	TRBJ2-5	ASSPSNPGLAGVMGETQY
TRBV6-6	few	TRBJ1-2	ASTTADYGYT
TRBV4-3	.	TRBJ1-2	ASSQGADYGYT
TRBV7-2	once	TRBJ1-1	ARSVPLTEDL
TRBV7-2	once	TRBJ2-3	ASSPIPTPDTQY
TRBV6-1	many	TRBJ2-2	ASSGQGFGELF
TRBV6-4	medium-sized	TRBJ1-6	ASSDTPQNNSPLH
TRBV6-5	few	TRBJ1-5	ATKPGTGRDQPQH
TRBV4-1	.	TRBJ1-4	ASSQAGQPNEKLF
TRBV6-1	many	TRBJ2-7	ASTLGQVVYEQY
TRBV6-6	few	TRBJ1-5	ASSYSESNQPQH
TRBV19	medium-sized	TRBJ2-6	ASSTQGAGANVLT
TRBV5-4	.	TRBJ1-1	ASSLPLNTEAF
TRBV19	many	TRBJ1-1	ATQGGMNTEAF
TRBV18	.	TRBJ1-4	ASSPYTGHNEKLF
TRBV20-1	few	TRBJ2-1	SSGRRGNRLEQF
TRBV11-1	medium-sized	TRBJ2-6	ASSLSAFSGANVLT
TRBV12-3/TRBV12-4	.	TRBJ2-2	ASSLSSSGGAKGELF
TRBV6-2/TRBV6-3	.	TRBJ1-1	ASSPQGWTEAF
TRBV6-1	many	TRBJ2-7	ASRRERNTYEQY
TRBV6-2/TRBV6-3	few	TRBJ2-1	ASSELRTSGNNEQF
TRBV15	few	TRBJ1-3	ATSRDRYSGNTIY